Shown below are 4 T cell receptor beta chains from a single sample sequenced in a study of tumor-infiltrating lymphocytes in primary liver carcinoma. With a constant-region primer, TCR beta cDNA was made from 450 to 550 ng of total RNA. The TCR beta library was amplified through three nested multiplex PCR rounds in a modified ARM-PCR procedure. Rounds one and two of PCR, each of roughly 10 cycles, were primed with TRBV1-TRBV30 forward primers and a C-beta reverse primer. Using its own MiXCR run on the multiplex PCR reads, TCRdb lists one record per CDR3 protein. The sample contains 310,000 or so distinct CDR3 sequences, about 50% of which appear only once. Unsorted whole blood supplied the RNA, and germline DNA was extracted too. Input material: peripheral blood. All receptors derive from a woman aged 30 to 39 with primary liver carcinoma and hepatitis B virus infection.

As regards this clonotype: No conserved phenylalanine or tryptophan ends this CDR3, so it is likely a read error. The chain uses TRBV29-1 and TRBJ1-1; D possibly corresponds to TRBD1 (5 bases). The germline V gene encodes CDR1 SQVTM and CDR2 ANQGSEA. The CDR3 runs to 11 residues. V was pared by 4 bases and J by 3 bases, with 6 bases between. The CDR3 loop reads CSVAGYTEAFL. CDR3 in DNA: TGCAGCGTTGCAGGGTACACTGAAGCTTTCTTA.

The chain couples TRBV21-1 to TRBJ2-7; the listed D gene, TRBD2, was not tested against the DNA. TRBV21-1 is given as a pseudogene. CDR3 length equals 15 residues. The CDR3 DNA reads TGTGCCGGGGCCGGGACTAGCGGGAGAAACCACCAGCAGTACTTC. Protein sequence: CAGAGTSGRNHQQYF.

The chain uses TRBV7-9 and TRBJ2-2; 11 nucleotides align to TRBD2. Trimming cost V 5 bases and J 4 bases; bases outside gene matches: 6. The CDR3 has 16 residues. Per the germline V gene, CDR1 is SEHNR and CDR2 is FQNEAQ (reference sequence). CDR3 sequence reads: CASSATSGVATGELFF. Written as DNA, the CDR3 is TGTGCCAGCAGCGCGACTAGCGGGGTCGCCACCGGGGAGCTGTTTTTT.

V gene TRBV4-1 combines with J gene TRBJ2-1; D is perhaps TRBD1 (5 bases). Germline V CDR1 and CDR2: MGHRA, YSYEKL. V dropped 5 bases and J dropped 6 bases, with 14 bases sitting between them. The CDR3 spans 14 residues. CDR3 DNA sequence: TGCGCCAGCAGCATCGGACATGGGGCCAATGAGCAGTTCTTC. This translates into CASSIGHGANEQFF.